These 30 T cell receptor beta chains were sequenced from one sample in a study of control samples from healthy donors and cancer patients. TCRdb's table, derived via immunoSEQ multiplex PCR, lists solely in-frame clones and lacks some. This sample has 150,000 to 200,000 clones, with roughly 88% found just once. The specimen was blood. The receptors were sampled from a woman aged 25 to 39 in good health.

J is TRBJ1-1 and V is TRBV10-3; D gene uncertain. Germline V gene lookup returns CDR1 ENHRY and CDR2 SYGVKD. V was trimmed by 0 bases and J by 0 bases, leaving 5 bases between them. This CDR3 is built from 14 residues. CDR3: CAISESKVNTEAFF. The CDR3, as DNA: TGTGCCATCAGTGAGTCGAAAGTGAACACTGAAGCTTTCTTT.

The gene calls are TRBV5-6 and TRBJ1-5; D gene uncertain. This CDR3 is built from 16 residues. V was pared by 0 bases and J by 5 bases, with 15 bases between. The germline gives CDR1 SGHDT, CDR2 YYEEEE. CDR3 in DNA: TGTGCCAGCAGCTTGGGCTGGAGACTGTTTGATCAGCCCCAGCATTTT. This codes for CASSLGWRLFDQPQHF.

The chain is built from TRBV19 and TRBJ1-2, with 9 bases aligning to TRBD1. The germline V gene encodes CDR1 LNHDA and CDR2 SQIVND (reference sequence). J was trimmed by 2 bases and V by 8 bases; bases with no gene match: 3. CDR3 length: 13 residues. The CDR3 sequence: CASAGQGNYGYTF. CDR3 bases: TGTGCCAGTGCGGGACAGGGCAACTATGGCTACACCTTC. Drawing the rest from reference TRBV19 and TRBJ1-2, the complete variable domain is DGGITQSPKYLFRKEGQNVTLSCEQNLNHDAMYWYRQDPGQGLRLIYYSQIVNDFQKGDIAEGYSVSREKKESFPLTVTSAQKNPTAFYLCASAGQGNYGYTFGSGTRLTVV.

V and J are TRBV19 and TRBJ1-3; 7 bases fit TRBD1. This CDR3 contains 18 residues. Germline assignment: CDR1 LNHDA and CDR2 SQIVND (reference sequence). The J segment lost 4 bases and the V segment lost 2 bases, leaving 14 bases of the junction unmatched. CDR3 bases: TGTGCCAGTAGTATATCCGCCGCGACAGGGTACGCCGGAAACACCATATATTTT. This sequence encodes CASSISAATGYAGNTIYF.

The rearrangement links TRBV7-8 to TRBJ1-2; D not certain. Germline-derived CDR1 and CDR2 are SGHVS and FQNEAQ. The CDR3 has 17 residues. Trimming shortened V by 1 base and J by 0 bases, and 15 bases separated the two germline ends. CDR3 sequence: CASSLGSLVPANYGYTF. DNA for the CDR3: TGTGCCAGCAGCTTAGGGTCTCTAGTCCCAGCTAACTATGGCTACACCTTC. The whole variable domain, filled in from reference TRBV7-8 and TRBJ1-2, reads GAGVSQSPRYKVAKRGQDVALRCDPISGHVSLFWYQQALGQGPEFLTYFQNEAQLDKSGLPSDRFFAERPEGSVSTLKIQRTQQEDSAVYLCASSLGSLVPANYGYTFGSGTRLTVV.

V and J are TRBV7-2 and TRBJ1-5; D uncertain. Germline-derived CDR1 and CDR2 are SGHTA and FQGNSA. V lost 5 bases, J lost 7 bases, and 12 bases lay in between. The CDR3 length is 13 residues. In nucleotides, the CDR3 is TGTGCCAGCAGCCAGACGGGGAACCAGCCCCAGCATTTT. As protein: CASSQTGNQPQHF.

J is TRBJ2-2 and V is TRBV10-2, with TRBD2 matching over 7 bases. CDR1 WSHSY and CDR2 SAAADI come from the germline V gene. The CDR3 length is 14 residues. V lost 6 bases to trimming and J lost 4 bases; unmatched junction nucleotides: 5. CDR3 sequence: CASSPWGGTGELFF. The DNA for the CDR3 is TGCGCCAGCAGCCCCTGGGGGGGCACCGGGGAGCTGTTTTTT.

The chain is built from TRBV30 and TRBJ2-2, with unresolved D. V shed 4 bases and J shed 0 bases, with 9 bases lying between them. CDR3 size: 14 residues. Germline CDR1 reads GTSNPN; CDR2 reads SVGIG (reference sequence). The chain's CDR3 is CAWNLAANTGELFF. The CDR3 DNA is TGTGCCTGGAATCTGGCCGCGAACACCGGGGAGCTGTTTTTT.

J is TRBJ1-2 and V is TRBV28; 8 nucleotides agree with TRBD1. Germline-derived CDR1 and CDR2 are MDHEN and SYDVKM. The CDR3 loop spans 14 amino acids. The V gene end was trimmed by 8 bases and the J gene end by 0 bases; junction bases not matched to a gene: 5. The CDR3 loop reads CASDRGPPNYGYTF. The CDR3 coding sequence is TGTGCCAGCGACAGGGGTCCCCCTAACTATGGCTACACCTTC.

CDR3 nucleotide sequence: TGCAGCGAGGGGGGGGAAAGCTATGGCTACACCTTC. Translated: CSEGGESYGYTF. V is TRBV29-1 and J is TRBJ1-2, with TRBD1 as a possible D gene (6 bases). Germline CDR1 and CDR2: SQVTM and ANQGSEA. CDR3 size: 12 residues. Trimming shortened V by 7 bases and J by 4 bases, and 13 bases separated the two germline ends.

This rearrangement joins TRBV9 to TRBJ1-2; 8 bases match TRBD1. Germline values: CDR1 SGDLS, CDR2 YYNGEE. CDR3 length equals 17 residues. V gave up 0 bases and J gave up 4 bases; unmatched junction bases: 11. The CDR3 here is CASSVVGAGGYSYGYTF. The CDR3 DNA follows: TGTGCCAGCAGCGTAGTTGGGGCAGGGGGCTATAGCTATGGCTACACCTTC.

The J gene is TRBJ1-4, the V gene TRBV5-1, with 7 bases aligning to TRBD1. Germline lookup yields CDR1 SGHRS and CDR2 YFSETQ. There are 16 residues in the CDR3. The V and J ends lost 3 bases and 2 bases, in that order; junction bases with no gene match: 7. The CDR3 loop is CASSSTGQSTNEKLFF. DNA of the CDR3: TGCGCCAGCAGCTCGACGGGACAGTCGACTAATGAAAAACTGTTTTTT.

The chain uses TRBV5-1 and TRBJ2-3; D remains unclear. V gave up 1 base and J gave up 3 bases, with 9 bases separating them. Germline CDR1 reads SGHRS; CDR2 reads YFSETQ. This CDR3 region has 14 residues. In nucleotides, the CDR3 is TGCGCCAGCAGCTTGTTTGTGGCGACAGATACGCAGTATTTT. This gives the protein CASSLFVATDTQYF.

The genes are TRBV3-1 (or the pseudogene TRBV3-2) and TRBJ2-1; D may be TRBD2 (5 bases). This CDR3 has 15 amino acids. V shed 0 bases and J shed 4 bases, with 10 bases lying between them. The germline gives CDR1 LGHDT, CDR2 YNNKEL (reference sequence). CDR3 in amino acids: CASSQDIAPYNEQFF. For the CDR3, the DNA is TGTGCCAGCAGCCAAGACATAGCGCCGTACAATGAGCAGTTCTTC.

The J gene is TRBJ2-3, the V gene TRBV7-9; D is undetermined. CDR3 length: 12 amino acids. Germline V gene lookup returns CDR1 SEHNR and CDR2 FQNEAQ (reference sequence). Trimming pared 2 bases from V and 4 bases from J, leaving 4 bases between. CDR3 DNA: TGTGCCAGCAGCTTAAATTCAGATACGCAGTATTTT. It specifies CASSLNSDTQYF.

This rearrangement joins TRBV2 to TRBJ1-4, with D tentatively TRBD1 (5 bases). The CDR3 loop spans 15 amino acids. Germline loops: CDR1 SNHLY, CDR2 FYNNEI. V lost 1 base, J lost 11 bases, and 17 bases lay in between. The CDR3 region is CASSEGQGLIGKLFF. Written as DNA, the CDR3 is TGTGCCAGCAGTGAAGGTCAGGGACTCATAGGGAAACTGTTTTTT.

Concerning this clone itself: Because the CDR3's place on the DNA is in doubt, the DNA is left out and the CDR3 is given as listed by TCRdb. The chain links TRBV6-5 to TRBJ2-7; the table's D call of TRBD2 was not tested on the DNA. Termini included, the CDR3 measures 16 amino acids. Looked up from germline, CDR1 is MNHEY and CDR2 is SVGAGI. CDR3 protein: CASSSSPGLVSGGQYF.

This chain uses TRBV12-2 with TRBJ2-4; TRBD2 is the table's D call, not checked against the DNA. TRBV12-2 is deemed a pseudogene. CDR3 size: 23 residues. CDR3: CASRLVNGVGRREVDLAKNIQYF. DNA for the CDR3: TGTGCAAGTCGCTTAGTGAACGGGGTAGGGCGGCGGGAGGTCGACCTAGCCAAAAACATTCAGTACTTC.

The CDR3 loop is CASSSLDREDGYTF. Written as DNA, the CDR3 is TGTGCCAGCAGTTCACTAGACAGGGAGGATGGCTACACCTTC. The V gene is TRBV6-5, the J gene TRBJ1-2, with 7 nucleotides matching TRBD1. Germline lookup yields CDR1 MNHEY and CDR2 SVGAGI. After removal of 4 bases from V and 6 bases from J, the junction contained 8 bases not matched to a gene. The CDR3 totals 14 residues.

The chain is built from TRBV6-4 and TRBJ2-1; D uncertain. CDR1 is MRHNA and CDR2 is SNTAGT in the germline V gene. Trimming removed 0 bases at V and 4 bases at J, with 13 bases between. The CDR3 loop spans 16 amino acids. CDR3 residues: CASSDSFLGSYNEQFF. In DNA form, the CDR3 reads TGTGCCAGCAGTGACTCATTTCTAGGATCTTACAATGAGCAGTTCTTC.

The V gene is TRBV5-1, the J gene TRBJ2-3, with TRBD2 matching over 7 bases. The CDR3 length is 15 residues. Per germline, CDR1 SGHRS and CDR2 YFSETQ. V gave up 4 bases and J gave up 0 bases; unmatched junction bases: 5. This CDR3 reads CASSHGTTSTDTQYF. In DNA, the CDR3 is TGCGCCAGCAGCCACGGGACTACTAGCACAGATACGCAGTATTTT.

V usage is TRBV15 and J usage is TRBJ2-3; no reliable D call. The CDR3 has 12 residues. Trimming took 5 bases from V and 0 from J, leaving 3 bases between them. The V gene's germline CDR1 is LNHNV and CDR2 YYDKDF (reference sequence). As DNA, the CDR3 is TGTGCCACCAGCTTAAGCACAGATACGCAGTATTTT. Its protein is CATSLSTDTQYF.

CDR3 coding DNA: TGTGCCAGCAGCCCCAGGGGATACACTTCTGAAGCTTTCTTT. Its translation is CASSPRGYTSEAFF. The chain employs TRBV6-2 or TRBV6-3 and TRBJ1-1, with D tentatively TRBD1 (6 bases). The CDR3 runs 14 residues. The ends were cut back, 6 bases at V and 6 bases at J, with 17 bases in the middle. CDR1 and CDR2 from the germline V gene are MNHEY and SVGEGT.

The chain is built from TRBV5-1 and TRBJ2-1, with 10 nucleotides matching TRBD2. This CDR3 has 19 amino acids. Germline V gene lookup returns CDR1 SGHRS and CDR2 YFSETQ. With V trimmed by 0 bases and J by 2 bases, 11 bases remained unmatched. CDR3 sequence: CASSLDSVASGSPYNEQFF. As DNA, the CDR3 is TGCGCCAGCAGCTTGGATAGTGTGGCTAGCGGGAGCCCCTACAATGAGCAGTTCTTC.

CDR3 protein: CASSASTNAIPDTQYF. For the CDR3, the DNA is TGTGCCAGCAGTGCCTCAACGAACGCAATCCCAGATACGCAGTATTTT. The chain is built from TRBV25-1 and TRBJ2-3; D is uncertain. Trimming took off 4 bases at V and 4 bases at J, with 18 bases between the two ends. CDR3 length: 16 residues. Germline loops: CDR1 MGHDK, CDR2 SYGVNS.

This clone was seen just once. The rearrangement links TRBV29-1 to TRBJ1-1, with 7 positions matching TRBD1. The V segment lost 4 bases and the J segment 11 bases; nucleotides outside the gene matches: 10. The CDR3 totals 12 residues. Germline V gene sequence: CDR1 SQVTM, CDR2 ANQGSEA. The CDR3 spells CSVADRVGVAFF. The CDR3 bases are TGCAGCGTTGCCGACAGGGTTGGGGTGGCTTTCTTT.

The CDR3 DNA sequence: TGTGCCAGCAGCGTGGGACAGGGGGCGTGGAATGAGCAGTTCTTC. This codes for CASSVGQGAWNEQFF. The chain carries TRBV5-4 and TRBJ2-1, with 12 bases identical to TRBD1. V trimming: 4 bases; J trimming: 7 bases; junction bases outside the gene matches: 6. CDR3 size: 15 residues. CDR1 SGHNT and CDR2 YYREEE come from the germline V gene (reference sequence).

This chain links TRBV28 with TRBJ2-3; D gene ambiguous. V lost 7 bases and J lost 9, with 11 bases in between. Germline CDR1 and CDR2: MDHEN and SYDVKM. The CDR3 extends over 11 amino acids. The chain's CDR3 is CASTRMGTQYF. CDR3 bases: TGTGCCAGCACCCGGATGGGGACGCAGTATTTT.

This clone was detected once. V and J are TRBV9 and TRBJ2-7; 7 nucleotides agree with TRBD1. V was pared by 2 bases and J by 2 bases, with 16 bases of the junction left unmatched. The CDR3 consists of 18 residues. Germline values: CDR1 SGDLS, CDR2 YYNGEE. Here the CDR3 reads CASSVRDSPSNHPYEQYV. CDR3 nucleotides: TGTGCCAGCAGCGTCCGGGACAGCCCATCAAATCATCCCTACGAGCAGTACGTC.

This clone has just one count. This sequence joins TRBV6-1 and TRBJ1-5; tentative D call: TRBD1 (6 bases). Trimming removed 2 bases from V and 1 base from J, with 21 bases in between. This CDR3 comprises 19 residues. Germline-derived CDR1 and CDR2 are MNHNS and SASEGT. CDR3 residues: CASSERATGMWRSNQPQHF. The CDR3 region has the DNA TGTGCCAGCAGTGAAAGAGCCACAGGGATGTGGAGAAGCAATCAGCCCCAGCATTTT.